These 29 T cell receptor beta chains share one sample of origin, sequenced in a study of blood T cells in healthy people across ages. The use of a sample-barcoded 5' primer and a J-beta primer mix characterized a second PCR of 7 to 11 cycles. TCRdb recomputed calls from the 5' RACE reads with MiXCR, one row per CDR3 protein. Among over 600,000 distinct CDR3 sequences, 40% to 45% were seen once, and the ten largest hold around 32%. The sample comprised blood. The source of these receptors is a man at least 80 years old in good health.

The rearrangement links TRBV9 to TRBJ2-5, with a tentative D call TRBD2 (6 bases). Germline loops: CDR1 SGDLS, CDR2 YYNGEE. The V gene lost 2 bases and the J gene lost 0 bases, with 8 bases spanning the gap. The CDR3 consists of 14 residues. CDR3 bases: TGTGCCAGCAGCGTTGGGGACTACCAAGAGACCCAGTACTTC. The encoded protein is CASSVGDYQETQYF.

This clonotype was detected ten times or more. V and J are TRBV4-1 and TRBJ2-3, with D possibly being TRBD2 (7 bases). V was clipped by 0 bases and J by 7 bases, with 20 bases between them. Germline-derived CDR1 and CDR2 are MGHRA and YSYEKL. The CDR3 is made up of 17 amino acids. The CDR3 region is CASSQDGGLEGMYTQYF. Written as DNA, the CDR3 is TGCGCCAGCAGCCAAGACGGGGGGCTGGAGGGAATGTATACGCAGTATTTT.

The J gene is TRBJ1-2, the V gene TRBV20-1; unclear D gene. This CDR3 is built from 15 residues. The V end was cut by 6 bases, the J end by 1 base, with 18 bases between. Germline V gives CDR1 DFQATT, CDR2 SNEGSKA (reference sequence). CDR3 sequence (DNA): TGCAGTGCCTATAGCCTACATGCGATTAACTATGGCTACACCTTC. Amino acids: CSAYSLHAINYGYTF.

Only a few counts were recorded for this clonotype. J is TRBJ2-4 and V is TRBV5-6; 8 bases match TRBD1. With the DNA end fitting TRBJ2-7 better, the J assignment may be wrong. The CDR3 loop spans 13 amino acids. Germline CDR1 reads SGHDT; CDR2 reads YYEEEE. DNA of the CDR3: TGTGCCAGCAGCTTGAGGACAGGGATCGAGCAGTACTTC. Its protein product is CASSLRTGIEQYF.

This chain joins TRBV6-2 or TRBV6-3 and TRBJ2-5; perhaps TRBD1 as D (6 bases). The J call is in doubt because the DNA end fits TRBJ2-7 better. The length of the CDR3 is 14 residues. From germline, CDR1 is MNHEY and CDR2 SVGEGT. CDR3 residues: CASSYSAGAREQYF. Here the CDR3 DNA reads TGTGCCAGCAGTTACTCGGCAGGGGCACGCGAGCAGTACTTC.

The rearrangement joins TRBV7-8 to TRBJ2-3, with D possibly TRBD2 on 5 matching bases. CDR3 length equals 13 residues. Germline values: CDR1 SGHVS, CDR2 FQNEAQ. The V end lost 5 bases, the J end lost 4 bases, and 10 bases lay between the germline ends. CDR3 sequence reads: CASSDTRADTQYF. In DNA form, the CDR3 reads TGTGCCAGCAGCGATACTAGGGCAGATACGCAGTATTTT.

The rearrangement joins TRBV4-3 to TRBJ2-1, with 8 bases lining up with TRBD2. The ends lost 0 bases at V and 0 bases at J; junction bases unmatched: 13. The CDR3 covers 20 residues. From germline, CDR1 is LGHNA and CDR2 YSLEER. CDR3 nucleotides: TGCGCCAGCAGCCAAGAGAGGAGTAGCGGGGCCACTAGCTCCTACAATGAGCAGTTCTTC. It yields the protein CASSQERSSGATSSYNEQFF.

This clonotype appeared a few times. This rearrangement joins TRBV12-3 or TRBV12-4 to TRBJ1-4; 7 positions agree with TRBD1. J gave up 8 bases and V 3 bases, and 0 bases lay outside the gene matches. The CDR3 loop spans 12 amino acids. The DNA for the CDR3 is TGTGCCAGCAGTTTGGACAGGGAAAAACTGTTTTTT. As protein: CASSLDREKLFF.

The V call is TRBV20-1, the J call TRBJ2-5, with 7 bases fitting TRBD2. Germline assignment: CDR1 DFQATT and CDR2 SNEGSKA (reference sequence). J was trimmed by 2 bases and V by 7 bases; bases with no gene match: 13. CDR3 length: 15 residues. The CDR3 sequence: CSDQPLGTTQETQYF. The CDR3 nucleotides are TGCAGTGACCAACCGCTAGGGACTACACAAGAGACCCAGTACTTC.

This clonotype appeared a few times. The chain combines TRBV29-1 with TRBJ2-1; D gene unclear. Deletions cut 4 bases from V and 0 bases from J, with 10 bases between. The germline V gene encodes CDR1 SQVTM and CDR2 ANQGSEA. The CDR3 sequence is 14 residues long. CDR3 protein: CSVVDTGSYNEQFF. The DNA for the CDR3 is TGCAGCGTTGTCGACACGGGCTCCTACAATGAGCAGTTCTTC.

This chain links TRBV7-8 with TRBJ1-2; 8 bases agree with TRBD1. CDR3 length equals 13 residues. CDR1 is SGHVS and CDR2 is FQNEAQ in the germline V gene. Germline trimming cut 8 bases from V and 1 base from J; bases unmatched to any gene: 3. The CDR3 nucleotides are TGTGCCAGCCAGGGGGCTGGTAACTATGGCTACACCTTC. Translation: CASQGAGNYGYTF.

A remark on this clonotype: A read error may be the cause here, since a much bigger clone is one base away. The V and J genes are TRBV4-2 and TRBJ2-5, with unresolved D. V was cut by 0 bases and J by 11 bases, with 19 bases left in between. CDR3 length: 15 amino acids. Germline CDR1 LGHNA, CDR2 YNFKEQ. The DNA for the CDR3 is TGTGCCAGCAGCCAAGATCCCGGAACCTACAATGAGCAGTACTTC. Translating gives CASSQDPGTYNEQYF.

J is TRBJ1-2 and V is TRBV7-2, with 9 positions matching TRBD1. This CDR3 comprises 15 residues. Germline V gives CDR1 SGHTA, CDR2 FQGNSA. The junction had 9 bases not matched to a gene; V was cut back by 5 bases and J by 5 bases. The CDR3 sequence is CASSITPGQGYGYTF. Here the CDR3 DNA reads TGTGCCAGCAGCATCACTCCCGGACAGGGGTATGGCTACACCTTC.

This clonotype was detected only a few times. J is TRBJ2-7 and V is TRBV6-4, with D perhaps TRBD1 (7 bases). Germline-derived CDR1 and CDR2 are MRHNA and SNTAGT. Trimming removed 2 bases at V and 6 bases at J, with 11 bases between. This CDR3 spans 13 amino acids. CDR3 in amino acids: CASSDVQGGEQYF. CDR3 sequence (DNA): TGTGCCAGCAGTGACGTTCAGGGGGGCGAGCAGTACTTC.

The chain has TRBV5-1 and TRBJ1-4; TRBD1 is a possible D gene (6 bases). Per the germline V gene, CDR1 is SGHRS and CDR2 is YFSETQ. V gave up 5 bases and J gave up 3 bases, with 11 bases separating them. CDR3 size: 14 residues. This chain's CDR3 is CASRGGGSNEKLFF. CDR3 coding DNA: TGCGCCAGCAGAGGGGGAGGTTCTAATGAAAAACTGTTTTTT. The full variable domain, rest sourced from reference TRBV5-1 and TRBJ1-4, is KAGVTQTPRYLIKTRGQQVTLSCSPISGHRSVSWYQQTPGQGLQFLFEYFSETQRNKGNFPGRFSGRQFSNSRSEMNVSTLELGDSALYLCASRGGGSNEKLFFGSGTQLSVL.

To note about this clonotype: This may be a read error, as it is one base from a much larger clone. The chain couples TRBV3-1 to TRBJ2-4; D unclear. CDR1 is LGHDT, CDR2 YNNKEL, per germline (reference sequence). There are 14 residues in the CDR3. The CDR3 spells CASSQTEHKNTQYF. The CDR3, as DNA: TGTGCCAGCAGCCAAACGGAGCACAAAAACACTCAGTACTTC.

The chain carries TRBV6-2 or TRBV6-3 and TRBJ1-2, with 9 bases fitting TRBD1. The CDR3 consists of 14 residues. The junction had 7 bases not matched to a gene; V was cut back by 6 bases and J by 5 bases. Germline V gene lookup returns CDR1 MNHEY and CDR2 SVGEGT. The CDR3 region is CASRRPGQGYGYTF. CDR3 DNA: TGTGCCAGCAGACGGCCGGGACAGGGATATGGCTACACCTTC.

The genes are TRBV5-1 and TRBJ1-6, with D possibly being TRBD1 (5 bases). The ends were cut back, 1 base at V and 0 bases at J, with 20 bases in the middle. The germline gives CDR1 SGHRS, CDR2 YFSETQ. There are 20 residues in the CDR3. CDR3 in DNA: TGCGCCAGCAGCTTGTATGGGGGAAGTGTGGGGAGCTCCTATAATTCACCCCTCCACTTT. Residues: CASSLYGGSVGSSYNSPLHF. The variable domain in full, with the rest retrieved from reference TRBV5-1 and TRBJ1-6, is KAGVTQTPRYLIKTRGQQVTLSCSPISGHRSVSWYQQTPGQGLQFLFEYFSETQRNKGNFPGRFSGRQFSNSRSEMNVSTLELGDSALYLCASSLYGGSVGSSYNSPLHFGNGTRLTVT.

This clonotype was recorded a few times. The chain carries TRBV7-9 and TRBJ1-5, with D possibly matching TRBD1 (6 bases). This CDR3 region has 14 residues. CDR1 SEHNR and CDR2 FQNEAQ come from the germline V gene (reference sequence). Trimming took 3 bases from V and 7 from J, leaving 13 bases between them. The CDR3 bases are TGTGCCAGCAGCTTGACGGGGGGCAGGCAGCCCCAGCATTTT. It translates to CASSLTGGRQPQHF.

The chain is built from TRBV4-1 and TRBJ2-7; no clear D gene. CDR1 is MGHRA and CDR2 is YSYEKL in the germline V gene. This CDR3 comprises 15 residues. The V and J ends lost 0 bases and 4 bases respectively, with 13 bases between them. CDR3 nucleotide sequence: TGCGCCAGCAGCCAAGATAGGGCAGGCCTTTACGAGCAGTACTTC. Translated, it gives CASSQDRAGLYEQYF.

The chain is built from TRBV11-2 and TRBJ2-1, with TRBD2 matching over 10 bases. The end of the DNA is better explained by TRBJ2-7, so the J call may be wrong. The CDR3 extends over 15 amino acids. Per the germline V gene, CDR1 is SGHAT and CDR2 is FQNNGV. The CDR3 DNA is TGTGCCAGCAGTCTTAGCGGGGGGCCTAACAATGAGCAGTACTTC. This encodes CASSLSGGPNNEQYF.

The table lists this clonotype with many counts. The chain recombines TRBV7-2 with TRBJ2-3, with TRBD1 matching 8 bases. CDR1 SGHTA and CDR2 FQGNSA come from the germline V gene. With V trimmed by 4 bases and J by 1 base, 4 bases remained unmatched. The length of the CDR3 is 15 residues. The CDR3 nucleotides are TGTGCCAGCAGCTCTCGGACAGGGCGCACAGATACGCAGTATTTT. This gives the protein CASSSRTGRTDTQYF.

CDR3 DNA sequence: TGCAGCGTTGAATTTGAGAAGGGCTCCTCTGGAAACACCATATATTTT. Translating gives CSVEFEKGSSGNTIYF. V gene TRBV29-1 combines with J gene TRBJ1-3; D remains unclear. Germline assignment: CDR1 SQVTM and CDR2 ANQGSEA. The CDR3 is made up of 16 amino acids. Trimming took 2 bases from V and 0 from J, leaving 14 bases between them.

The chain employs TRBV11-2 and TRBJ2-4; TRBD2 matches at 7 bases. V gave up 6 bases and J gave up 6 bases; unmatched junction bases: 5. Germline CDR1 reads SGHAT; CDR2 reads FQNNGV. This CDR3 is 13 amino acids long. For the CDR3, the DNA is TGTGCCAGCAGTCGCGGGGGACCAAACATTCAGTACTTC. It is translated as CASSRGGPNIQYF.

This chain uses TRBV30 with TRBJ2-5; D not resolved. Deletions cut 3 bases from V and 4 bases from J, with 15 bases between. The CDR3 runs to 14 residues. From germline, CDR1 is GTSNPN and CDR2 SVGIG (reference sequence). CDR3 protein: CAWSAILRVETQYF. The DNA of the CDR3 is TGTGCCTGGAGCGCTATTCTAAGAGTAGAGACCCAGTACTTC.

This clonotype was seen a handful of times. The chain combines TRBV29-1 with TRBJ2-2; D may match TRBD1 or TRBD2 (5 bases each). V shed 3 bases and J shed 6 bases, with 11 bases lying between them. The CDR3 contains 13 residues. Germline V CDR1 and CDR2: SQVTM, ANQGSEA. CDR3 DNA sequence: TGCAGCGTTGATGGGGTGGGGGCCGGGGAGCTGTTTTTT. Encoded protein: CSVDGVGAGELFF.

This chain uses TRBV6-1 with TRBJ2-1; TRBD2 matches 9 bases. V gave up 4 bases and J gave up 7 bases; unmatched junction bases: 11. The CDR3 has 16 residues. Germline V gene lookup returns CDR1 MNHNS and CDR2 SASEGT. This CDR3 reads CASSANAGGPENEQFF. The CDR3 nucleotides read TGTGCCAGCAGTGCCAATGCGGGAGGGCCTGAAAATGAGCAGTTCTTC.

There are many counts of this clonotype. V usage is TRBV29-1 and J usage is TRBJ2-5; the D is unclear. This CDR3 comprises 14 residues. Trimming removed 6 bases at V and 0 bases at J, with 14 bases between. CDR1 is SQVTM and CDR2 is ANQGSEA in the germline V gene. CDR3 protein: CSVQTDPDQETQYF. CDR3 nucleotide sequence: TGCAGCGTCCAAACCGACCCAGACCAAGAGACCCAGTACTTC.

This clonotype has just a few counts. The V and J genes are TRBV2 and TRBJ2-3; 9 bases are a match to TRBD2. Trimming removed 2 bases from V and 3 bases from J; junction bases left unmatched: 6. The germline V gene encodes CDR1 SNHLY and CDR2 FYNNEI. This CDR3 comprises 16 residues. The CDR3 here is CASSEQGLAMTDTQYF. The CDR3 DNA reads as TGTGCCAGCAGTGAACAGGGACTAGCAATGACAGATACGCAGTATTTT.